These T cell receptor beta chains were read from a single sample in a study of blood T cell repertoires in COVID-19. Generated by immunoSEQ multiplex PCR, the TCRdb table keeps only in-frame clones and is missing some. The table lists some 260,000 clones, roughly 87% of them singletons. Sequencing used peripheral blood. Receptor source: a human donor in a cohort sampled during active COVID-19. Each CDR3 is given with its conserved first and last residue.

V	length	J	CDR3
TRBV30	11	TRBJ1-4	CAWDINEKLFF
TRBV6-2/TRBV6-3	15	TRBJ2-1	CASSDGTSGGNEQFF
TRBV7-8	15	TRBJ2-2	CASSPQGVYTGELFF
TRBV30	12	TRBJ1-1	CALGERNTEAFF
TRBV6-6	16	TRBJ1-6	CASSYSTRFEHSPLHF
TRBV10-3	15	TRBJ2-7	CAISGTGQDPYGQYF
TRBV30	13	TRBJ1-2	CAWGRLTNYGYTF
TRBV7-3	15	TRBJ2-3	CASSPYTSGQDTQYF
TRBV5-1	13	TRBJ2-1	CASSWDSNNEQFF
TRBV24-1	16	TRBJ2-4	CATSDPGEPAKNIQYF
TRBV5-1	18	TRBJ2-2	CASSLNGQVFATTGELFF
TRBV9	16	TRBJ2-7	CASSVLGTASSYEQYF
TRBV5-4	16	TRBJ2-1	CASSSTSGRTYNEQFF
TRBV4-3	15	TRBJ2-3	CASSQESVSTDTQYF
TRBV4-1	20	TRBJ2-6	CASSQFPRLYSPSGANVLTF
TRBV14	17	TRBJ1-3	CASSQGTGHLSGNTIYF
TRBV9	19	TRBJ2-1	CASSSWASSGGTGGNEQFF
TRBV6-5	13	TRBJ1-2	CASSETVSYGYTF
TRBV30	12	TRBJ1-5	CAWSDNYNRQHF
TRBV5-4	15	TRBJ2-7	CASSFSRVDPYEQYF
TRBV7-9	15	TRBJ1-1	CASSLDLGTNTEAFF
TRBV29-1	13	TRBJ1-2	CSVTGISTYGYTF
TRBV30	11	TRBJ1-6	CAWNENSPLHF
TRBV4-2	16	TRBJ1-2	CASSQALGTGTEGYTF
TRBV5-1	15	TRBJ2-3	CASSLGEGSTDTQYF
TRBV7-8	15	TRBJ1-3	CASSRQRSSGNTIYF
TRBV5-1	16	TRBJ2-6	CASSFGGDAGANVLTF
TRBV19	14	TRBJ1-1	CASSIGGAGTEAFF
TRBV4-3	15	TRBJ1-2	CASSQVSGGVIGYTF
TRBV4-3	14	TRBJ1-2	CASSQVGDNYGYTF
TRBV27	14	TRBJ2-7	CASSGAVSSYEQYF
TRBV28	15	TRBJ2-5	CASSLEREGWETQYF
TRBV21-1	18	TRBJ2-2	CASSKESPSGCNTGELFF
TRBV28	16	TRBJ1-2	CASRSGVITSNYGYTF
TRBV19	16	TRBJ1-3	CASSHDTGRSGNTIYF
TRBV4-3	16	TRBJ2-7	CASSQVLGDSRYEQYF
TRBV24-1	14	TRBJ2-1	CATSASGGNNEQFF
TRBV27	13	TRBJ2-7	CASSPGHSYEQYF
TRBV24-1	17	TRBJ2-7	CATSDPPARGWVYEQYF
TRBV7-9	14	TRBJ1-5	CASSLGDRGLPQHF
TRBV7-9	14	TRBJ1-4	CASRPTGLDEKLFF
TRBV7-2	16	TRBJ1-1	CASSRSGTGADTEAFF
TRBV4-3	18	TRBJ1-4	CASSQDSSTGGLSEKLFF
TRBV6-5	13	TRBJ1-1	CASPGQRNTEAFF
TRBV15	15	TRBJ2-1	CATSRTSGARNEQFF
TRBV7-3	15	TRBJ2-1	CASSQGGLASNEQFF
TRBV27	12	TRBJ1-2	CASGRPGNGYTF
TRBV21-1	17	TRBJ2-3	CASSSPEDRGATDTQYF
TRBV4-3	17	TRBJ2-2	CASSQDSLAGETGELFF